Shown below are 15 T cell receptor beta chains from a single sample sequenced in a study of cytomegalovirus exposure and HLA in healthy donors. PCR employed 60 Vbeta and 13 Jbeta primers. Profiling relied on immunoSEQ multiplex PCR, and the TCRdb table lists in-frame clones only, not all of them. The data show approximately 190,000 clones, with about 80% seen just once and 2% to 3% held by the top ten. Sample: PBMCs. Receptors originate from a woman aged 45-60 years in good health and CMV-seropositive.

This chain links TRBV4-3 with TRBJ1-4; a weak D match, TRBD1 (5 bases). The V gene lost 5 bases and the J gene lost 8 bases, with 18 bases spanning the gap. CDR1 and CDR2 (germline): LGHNA, YSLEER. This CDR3 contains 15 residues. For the CDR3, the DNA is TGCGCCAGCAGCAACCCCTGGGGGGAGGGGGAAAAACTGTTTTTT. This sequence encodes CASSNPWGEGEKLFF.

The chain uses TRBV6-1 and TRBJ2-5; 10 bases are a match to TRBD2. Per germline, CDR1 MNHNS and CDR2 SASEGT. The CDR3 is made up of 15 amino acids. V was pared by 2 bases and J by 5 bases, with 5 bases of the junction left unmatched. CDR3 in amino acids: CASSETSGDWETQYF. Written as DNA, the CDR3 is TGTGCCAGCAGTGAAACTAGCGGGGATTGGGAGACCCAGTACTTC.

The V call is TRBV6-5, the J call TRBJ1-2; possible D gene TRBD1, 5 bases. Germline values: CDR1 MNHEY, CDR2 SVGAGI. V lost 4 bases, J lost 4 bases, and 10 bases lay in between. The CDR3 is 13 residues long. The CDR3 region has the DNA TGTGCCAGCAGTTCACAGGCCAGCTATGGCTACACCTTC. This translates into CASSSQASYGYTF.

The chain employs TRBV7-8 and TRBJ2-7; the D gene is possibly TRBD1 (6 bases). Germline CDR1 is SGHVS and CDR2 is FQNEAQ. V lost 1 base and J lost 3, with 10 bases in between. The CDR3 sequence is 14 residues long. CDR3 in amino acids: CASSLGIGGYEQYF. The CDR3 region has the DNA TGTGCCAGCAGCTTAGGTATAGGGGGCTACGAGCAGTACTTC.

As DNA, the CDR3 is TGTGCCAGCAGTTACTCGTGGCAGGGGGGAAGTGGAGCTTTCTTT. This encodes CASSYSWQGGSGAFF. The chain is built from TRBV6-6 and TRBJ1-1; 7 bases align to TRBD1. The CDR3 consists of 15 residues. Germline V gene data show CDR1 as MNHNY and CDR2 as SVGAGI (reference sequence). Losses at the gene ends were 0 bases for V and 10 bases for J; bases not matched to a gene: 11.

The chain joins TRBV4-2 to TRBJ1-2, with TRBD1 matching over 10 bases. V dropped 0 bases and J dropped 7; count of bases not matched to a gene: 2. CDR1 and CDR2 from the germline V gene are LGHNA and YNFKEQ. The CDR3 runs 14 residues. CDR3 sequence reads: CASSQDRTGGGYTF. The DNA of the CDR3 is TGTGCCAGCAGCCAAGACAGGACAGGGGGTGGCTACACCTTC.

The chain's CDR3 is CASSFSGGFSIEQFF. The CDR3 DNA is TGTGCCAGCAGCTTTTCAGGGGGCTTTAGTATTGAGCAGTTCTTC. The genes are TRBV7-9 and TRBJ2-1, with 8 bases aligning to TRBD1. CDR1 and CDR2 (germline): SEHNR, FQNEAQ (reference sequence). V was clipped by 3 bases and J by 9 bases; unmatched bases: 10. The CDR3 runs to 15 residues.

V is TRBV9 and J is TRBJ2-1; 10 nucleotides agree with TRBD2. This CDR3 comprises 16 residues. V shed 0 bases and J 9 bases; nucleotides not matched to a gene: 9. CDR1 is SGDLS and CDR2 is YYNGEE in the germline V gene. Here the CDR3 DNA reads TGTGCCAGCAGCGTAGAGGTTAGCGGGGGGCATAGTGAGCAGTTCTTC. It encodes CASSVEVSGGHSEQFF.

The J gene is TRBJ1-3, the V gene TRBV5-6; tentatively, D is TRBD1 (5 bases). Between the trimmed V and J ends, which lost 0 bases and 3 bases, there was a span of 10 bases. CDR3 length equals 15 residues. In germline, CDR1 is SGHDT, CDR2 YYEEEE. CDR3 protein: CASSLVVQGGNTIYF. CDR3 in DNA: TGTGCCAGCAGCTTGGTAGTGCAGGGTGGAAACACCATATATTTT.

The V and J genes are TRBV7-6 and TRBJ2-1, with D perhaps TRBD2 (6 bases). The CDR3 loop spans 16 amino acids. Germline V gene lookup returns CDR1 SGHVS and CDR2 FNYEAQ. V lost 4 bases to trimming and J lost 0 bases, with 13 bases between them. The CDR3 loop is CASSYSVGGSYNEQFF. In DNA form, the CDR3 reads TGTGCCAGCAGCTACTCGGTCGGGGGCTCCTACAATGAGCAGTTCTTC.

This clone was observed a single time. The chain employs TRBV29-1 and TRBJ1-3; D is unclear. CDR3 size: 11 residues. The V gene lost 3 bases and the J gene lost 3 bases, with 3 bases spanning the gap. CDR1 is SQVTM and CDR2 is ANQGSEA in the germline V gene. The DNA of the CDR3 is TGCAGCGTTGACCGTGGAAACACCATATATTTT. It specifies CSVDRGNTIYF.

This clone has just one count. This chain joins TRBV28 and TRBJ2-7, with D perhaps TRBD1 (6 bases). The CDR3 spans 13 residues. CDR1 is MDHEN and CDR2 is SYDVKM in the germline V gene. V lost 6 bases and J 7 bases, leaving 16 bases between the germline ends. DNA of the CDR3: TGTGCCAGCAGCCCCGACAGGTGGAGGGAGCAGTACTTC. The encoded protein is CASSPDRWREQYF.

The chain combines TRBV29-1 with TRBJ1-2; maybe TRBD1 (6 bases). Trimming left V 6 bases short and J 0 bases short, with 11 bases between. CDR1 SQVTM and CDR2 ANQGSEA come from the germline V gene. The length of the CDR3 is 13 residues. The CDR3 coding sequence is TGCAGCGTCCTAACAGGGACTAACTATGGCTACACCTTC. Protein: CSVLTGTNYGYTF.

The chain recombines TRBV4-1 with TRBJ1-1; D might be TRBD1 (6 bases). Trimming removed 1 base at V and 4 bases at J, with 22 bases between. The CDR3 extends over 18 amino acids. Germline V gene sequence: CDR1 MGHRA, CDR2 YSYEKL. Here the CDR3 DNA reads TGCGCCAGCAGCCAAGGTTGGGTGGACCAGGGGCTGGGCACTGAAGCTTTCTTT. It yields the protein CASSQGWVDQGLGTEAFF.

J is TRBJ2-2 and V is TRBV10-3; 8 bases are shared with TRBD2. The CDR3 has 14 residues. CDR1 and CDR2 from the germline V gene are ENHRY and SYGVKD. The V segment lost 8 bases and the J segment 6 bases; nucleotides outside the gene matches: 8. The CDR3 DNA sequence: TGTGCCATCTCAGCGGGAGCAAAATCCGGGGAGCTGTTTTTT. Protein: CAISAGAKSGELFF.